The next 26 T cell receptor beta chains were all read from a single sample in a study of OX40 agonist ivuxolimab in advanced cancers. The assay was immunoSEQ multiplex PCR, and TCRdb's table has in-frame clones only and misses some. The sample lists more than 95,000 clones; less than 95% were seen once. The starting material was CD4+ or CD8+ T cells sorted from blood, obtained in a trial of the OX40 agonist ivuxolimab. Receptor source: an adult with an advanced solid tumor such as melanoma, head and neck, liver or kidney cancer.

V and J are TRBV5-4 and TRBJ2-5, with no clear D. The J call may be mistaken, given a closer DNA end match to TRBJ2-7. The CDR3 has 13 residues. Germline CDR1 reads SGHNT; CDR2 reads YYREEE (reference sequence). The CDR3 protein is CASSPGVGREQYF. CDR3 in DNA: TGTGCCAGCAGCCCTGGGGTGGGTCGCGAGCAGTACTTC.

The V gene is TRBV27, the J gene TRBJ1-2; the D gene is possibly TRBD1 (5 bases). In germline, CDR1 is MNHEY, CDR2 SMNVEV (reference sequence). V was trimmed by 3 bases and J by 4 bases, leaving 12 bases between them. The CDR3 length is 14 residues. CDR3: CASSFGANSYGYTF. Here the CDR3 DNA reads TGTGCCAGCAGTTTCGGGGCTAATTCCTATGGCTACACCTTC.

The chain carries TRBV29-1 and TRBJ1-1; the D is unclear. The CDR3 is 14 amino acids. V lost 4 bases and J 6 bases, leaving 18 bases between the germline ends. Germline V lookup: CDR1 SQVTM, CDR2 ANQGSEA. The CDR3: CSVVGSLNVPEAFF. CDR3 in DNA: TGCAGCGTTGTTGGCAGTTTGAATGTCCCTGAAGCTTTCTTT.

This clone was observed a handful of times. The CDR3 DNA reads as TGTGCCAGCAGGACGGACAGGGCAGGAAACACCATATATTTT. This translates into CASRTDRAGNTIYF. The chain has TRBV28 and TRBJ1-3; 8 bases agree with TRBD1. Trimming cost V 6 bases and J 4 bases; bases outside gene matches: 5. Germline V gives CDR1 MDHEN, CDR2 SYDVKM. This CDR3 has 14 amino acids.

The CDR3 is CASSFGHPWDQPQHF. In nucleotides, the CDR3 is TGCGCCAGCAGCTTCGGGCATCCGTGGGATCAGCCCCAGCATTTT. The V call is TRBV5-1, the J call TRBJ1-5; D call uncertain. Germline values: CDR1 SGHRS, CDR2 YFSETQ. The CDR3 is made up of 15 amino acids. The V end lost 2 bases, the J end lost 5 bases, and 14 bases lay between the germline ends.

The V and J genes are TRBV2 and TRBJ2-7; the D call may be TRBD1 or TRBD2 (6 bases each). Germline CDR1 SNHLY, CDR2 FYNNEI. The germline V and J ends were trimmed by 4 bases and 7 bases, with 17 bases remaining between them. The CDR3 loop spans 14 amino acids. The CDR3 sequence is CASSVEPGGGEQYF. The CDR3 DNA reads as TGTGCCAGCAGTGTGGAGCCAGGAGGGGGGGAGCAGTACTTC.

This chain connects TRBV4-3 to TRBJ1-3, with D perhaps TRBD1 (6 bases). Deletions cut 0 bases from V and 3 bases from J, with 12 bases between. CDR1 is LGHNA, CDR2 YSLEER, per germline. This CDR3 spans 16 amino acids. CDR3 DNA sequence: TGCGCCAGCAGCCAAGATGACCGGGGGCTTGGAAACACCATATATTTT. This encodes CASSQDDRGLGNTIYF.

CDR3 residues: CASSQATGFNQPQHF. The CDR3 bases are TGTGCCAGCAGCCAAGCCACGGGCTTTAATCAGCCCCAGCATTTT. V is TRBV5-4 and J is TRBJ1-5; no reliable D call. This CDR3 comprises 15 residues. Germline CDR1 SGHNT, CDR2 YYREEE (reference sequence). The ends were cut back, 4 bases at V and 4 bases at J, with 15 bases in the middle.

V gene TRBV9 combines with J gene TRBJ2-7, with 8 bases fitting TRBD2. V lost 3 bases, J lost 2 bases, and 13 bases stayed unmatched. This CDR3 has 17 residues. Germline V gene lookup returns CDR1 SGDLS and CDR2 YYNGEE. In DNA form, the CDR3 reads TGTGCCAGCAGCGCGAGCGAGGGCGGGAGGTCTCCCTACGAGCAGTACTTC. Its translation is CASSASEGGRSPYEQYF.

The chain uses TRBV9 and TRBJ1-3; unclear D gene. The V end was cut by 7 bases, the J end by 0 bases, with 14 bases between. The CDR3 contains 15 residues. The germline V gene has CDR1 SGDLS and CDR2 YYNGEE. The CDR3 bases are TGTGCCAGCGCCCTTTACCCCTCCTCTGGAAACACCATATATTTT. Translation gives CASALYPSSGNTIYF.

The gene calls are TRBV10-3 and TRBJ1-2, with D tentatively TRBD1 (6 bases). Germline V CDR1 and CDR2: ENHRY, SYGVKD. V lost 4 bases to trimming and J lost 4 bases, with 16 bases between them. The CDR3 extends over 15 amino acids. As DNA, the CDR3 is TGTGCCATCAGTGTTAATACGGGGACACTCTATGGCTACACCTTC. Translating gives CAISVNTGTLYGYTF.

This chain connects TRBV18 to TRBJ2-4; D is possibly TRBD1 (6 bases). The germline V gene has CDR1 KGHSH and CDR2 LQKENI. This CDR3 spans 13 amino acids. V lost 5 bases, J lost 3 bases, and 8 bases lay in between. The CDR3 reads CASSSDSKNIQYF. In nucleotides, the CDR3 is TGTGCCAGCTCATCGGACAGCAAAAACATTCAGTACTTC.

The rearrangement links TRBV11-3 to TRBJ2-7, with D perhaps TRBD1 (5 bases). The CDR3 sequence is 17 residues long. Germline loops: CDR1 SGHNT, CDR2 YENEEA. Trimming cost V 4 bases and J 1 base, with 20 bases left between them. CDR3 in DNA: TGTGCCAGCAGCTCTTACCGGCAGGGTAGGGATTCCTACGAGCAGTACTTC. It encodes CASSSYRQGRDSYEQYF.

V and J are TRBV10-2 and TRBJ1-1, with a weak D call TRBD1 (6 bases). Germline assignment: CDR1 WSHSY and CDR2 SAAADI. CDR3 size: 14 residues. Trimming stripped 5 bases from V and 5 bases from J, with 15 bases between. The CDR3 DNA sequence: TGCGCCAGCAGTCCCCACAGGGAAGGAACTGAAGCTTTCTTT. Its translation is CASSPHREGTEAFF.

CDR3 region: CAGGQGTYEQYF. As DNA, the CDR3 is TGTGCCGGAGGACAGGGTACCTACGAGCAGTACTTC. V is TRBV30 and J is TRBJ2-7, with 8 bases identical to TRBD1. The CDR3 contains 12 residues. V lost 8 bases to trimming and J lost 2 bases; unmatched junction nucleotides: 5. From germline, CDR1 is GTSNPN and CDR2 SVGIG (reference sequence). The full variable domain, in which reference TRBV30 and TRBJ2-7 provide the parts outside the CDR3, is SQTIHQWPATLVQPVGSPLSLECTVEGTSNPNLYWYRQAAGRGLQLLFYSVGIGQISSEVPQNLSASRPQDRQFILSSKKLLLSDSGFYLCAGGQGTYEQYFGPGTRLTVT.

The rearrangement joins TRBV19 to TRBJ1-5, with a weak D call TRBD1 (5 bases). This CDR3 region has 15 residues. The V gene's germline CDR1 is LNHDA and CDR2 SQIVND (reference sequence). The germline V and J ends were trimmed by 3 bases and 4 bases, with 13 bases remaining between them. This CDR3 reads CASSIGGARNQPQHF. The CDR3 region has the DNA TGTGCCAGTAGTATTGGCGGGGCTCGGAATCAGCCCCAGCATTTT.

This clone was found once. The rearrangement joins TRBV9 to TRBJ2-4; no reliable D call. Germline CDR1 is SGDLS and CDR2 is YYNGEE. Trimming took off 3 bases at V and 1 base at J, with 8 bases between the two ends. CDR3 length: 14 amino acids. The CDR3 sequence is CASSAQGAKNIQYF. The CDR3 nucleotides are TGTGCCAGCAGCGCTCAAGGGGCCAAAAACATTCAGTACTTC.

This clone is a singleton in its sample. The gene calls are TRBV4-3 and TRBJ1-6; D not resolved. From germline, CDR1 is LGHNA and CDR2 YSLEER. Trimming removed 3 bases at V and 3 bases at J, with 9 bases between. This CDR3 contains 15 residues. CDR3 residues: CASSQGLRYNSPLHF. DNA of the CDR3: TGCGCCAGCAGCCAGGGGTTACGCTATAATTCACCCCTCCACTTT.

J is TRBJ1-5 and V is TRBV19; D not resolved. Trimming took off 6 bases at V and 0 bases at J, with 12 bases between the two ends. Germline CDR1 and CDR2: LNHDA and SQIVND (reference sequence). This CDR3 has 15 residues. The CDR3 nucleotides read TGTGCCAGTAGAATGGACGGGTATAGCAATCAGCCCCAGCATTTT. It encodes CASRMDGYSNQPQHF.

The V and J genes are TRBV9 and TRBJ2-7; D may be TRBD1 (6 bases). V lost 3 bases and J lost 1, with 11 bases in between. Germline CDR1 SGDLS, CDR2 YYNGEE. CDR3 length: 14 amino acids. CDR3 region: CASSAETGSYEQYF. The DNA of the CDR3 is TGTGCCAGCAGCGCGGAGACAGGTTCCTACGAGCAGTACTTC.

The CDR3 DNA is TGTGCCAGCAGCGTAGGGGGTCAAAACTATGGCTACACCTTC. The encoded protein is CASSVGGQNYGYTF. This chain uses TRBV9 with TRBJ1-2; D is unclear. The V end was cut by 0 bases, the J end by 2 bases, with 8 bases between. Looked up from germline, CDR1 is SGDLS and CDR2 is YYNGEE. CDR3 length equals 14 residues. Full variable domain (missing parts from reference TRBV9 and TRBJ1-2): DSGVTQTPKHLITATGQRVTLRCSPRSGDLSVYWYQQSLDQGLQFLIQYYNGEERAKGNILERFSAQQFPDLHSELNLSSLELGDSALYFCASSVGGQNYGYTFGSGTRLTVV.

The gene calls are TRBV18 and TRBJ1-1; D remains unclear. The CDR3 is 18 residues long. Looked up from germline, CDR1 is KGHSH and CDR2 is LQKENI. V lost 3 bases to trimming and J lost 0 bases, with 20 bases between them. CDR3 region: CASSPSQAPREVNTEAFF. In nucleotides, the CDR3 is TGTGCCAGCTCACCCTCGCAGGCTCCAAGGGAAGTGAACACTGAAGCTTTCTTT.

CDR3 sequence reads: CASSYDRENTEAFF. As DNA, the CDR3 is TGTGCCAGCAGTTACGACAGGGAGAACACTGAAGCTTTCTTT. J is TRBJ1-1 and V is TRBV6-6; 7 nucleotides match TRBD1. The germline CDR1 and CDR2 sequences are MNHNY and SVGAGI (reference sequence). The CDR3 covers 14 residues. With V trimmed by 2 bases and J by 1 base, 1 base remained unmatched.

This clone was counted once. The V call is TRBV27, the J call TRBJ2-7; 9 positions match TRBD1. CDR3 size: 17 residues. Germline V gene lookup returns CDR1 MNHEY and CDR2 SMNVEV (reference sequence). V gave up 2 bases and J gave up 5 bases; unmatched junction bases: 13. The CDR3 reads CASSLRLPGTGYHEQYF. CDR3 DNA sequence: TGTGCCAGCAGTTTAAGACTGCCCGGGACAGGGTACCACGAGCAGTACTTC.

This chain joins TRBV5-8 and TRBJ2-3; tentatively, D is TRBD1 (5 bases). This CDR3 region has 15 residues. The V end was cut by 3 bases, the J end by 6 bases, with 17 bases between. Germline CDR1 and CDR2: SGHTS and YDEGEE. DNA for the CDR3: TGTGCCAGCAGCTCCGTTACAGGATTCCCCGATACGCAGTATTTT. It translates to CASSSVTGFPDTQYF.

The chain carries TRBV19 and TRBJ2-7; tentative D call: TRBD1 (6 bases). This CDR3 spans 17 amino acids. Germline V lookup: CDR1 LNHDA, CDR2 SQIVND (reference sequence). Trimming pared 2 bases from V and 3 bases from J, leaving 20 bases between. As DNA, the CDR3 is TGTGCCAGTAGTATATTGGGCTCGGCAGGGGTAAGCTACGAGCAGTACTTC. Its translation is CASSILGSAGVSYEQYF. Combining the CDR3 with reference TRBV19 and TRBJ2-7 gives the whole variable domain DGGITQSPKYLFRKEGQNVTLSCEQNLNHDAMYWYRQDPGQGLRLIYYSQIVNDFQKGDIAEGYSVSREKKESFPLTVTSAQKNPTAFYLCASSILGSAGVSYEQYFGPGTRLTVT.